This T cell receptor beta chain was sequenced during a study of T-cell reconstitution after alpha-beta-depleted transplantation in children. Study conclusions and caveats: T-cell counts and diversity were attributed mostly to newly produced T cells one year after transplant. Some patients showed high day-60 TCRbeta diversity, which derived from surviving recipient T cells and thymic progenitors. About two months after transplant, alpha-beta T cells reportedly came from several hundred expanded graft clones.

This clonotype was seen many times. What it binds is not known. CDR3 length: 16 amino acids. V gave up 1 base and J gave up 4 bases, with 17 bases separating them. The germline CDR1 and CDR2 sequences are SGHRS and YFSETQ. It was with unique molecular identifiers that the TCRbeta library was prepared. Each CDR3 protein gets one entry after TCRdb re-called the PCR reads with MiXCR. The sample carries roughly 100,000 distinct CDR3 sequences, about 6% recorded once. The chain uses TRBV5-1 and TRBJ2-5; the D is unclear. The sequenced sample was PBMCs, mostly from graft donor cells, obtained 60 days after TCRalphabeta/CD19-depleted stem cell transplant. This sequence was found in a female patient aged 2-10 years who had a stem cell transplant for Fanconi anemia, so the T cells may come from the graft donor. For the CDR3, the DNA is TGCGCCAGCAGCTTGTGGACCAACCGTGTAGCAGAGACCCAGTACTTC. It specifies CASSLWTNRVAETQYF.